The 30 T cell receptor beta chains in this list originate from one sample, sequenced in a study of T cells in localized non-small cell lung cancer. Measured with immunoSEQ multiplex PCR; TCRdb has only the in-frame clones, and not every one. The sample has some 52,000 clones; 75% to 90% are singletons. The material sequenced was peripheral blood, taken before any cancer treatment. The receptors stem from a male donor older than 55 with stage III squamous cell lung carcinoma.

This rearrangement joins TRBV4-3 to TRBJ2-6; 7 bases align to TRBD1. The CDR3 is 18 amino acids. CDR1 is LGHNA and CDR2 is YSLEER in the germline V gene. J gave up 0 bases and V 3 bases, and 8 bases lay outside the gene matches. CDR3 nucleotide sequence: TGCGCCAGCAGCCAGAGAGGACAGGAGTTCTCTGGGGCCAACGTCCTGACTTTC. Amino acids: CASSQRGQEFSGANVLTF.

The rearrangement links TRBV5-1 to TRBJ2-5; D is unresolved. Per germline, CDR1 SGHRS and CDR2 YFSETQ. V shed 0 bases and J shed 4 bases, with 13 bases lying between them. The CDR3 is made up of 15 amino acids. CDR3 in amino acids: CASSLVSGWGETQYF. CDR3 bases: TGCGCCAGCAGCTTGGTTTCCGGTTGGGGAGAGACCCAGTACTTC. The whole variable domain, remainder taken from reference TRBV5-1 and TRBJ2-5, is KAGVTQTPRYLIKTRGQQVTLSCSPISGHRSVSWYQQTPGQGLQFLFEYFSETQRNKGNFPGRFSGRQFSNSRSEMNVSTLELGDSALYLCASSLVSGWGETQYFGPGTRLLVL.

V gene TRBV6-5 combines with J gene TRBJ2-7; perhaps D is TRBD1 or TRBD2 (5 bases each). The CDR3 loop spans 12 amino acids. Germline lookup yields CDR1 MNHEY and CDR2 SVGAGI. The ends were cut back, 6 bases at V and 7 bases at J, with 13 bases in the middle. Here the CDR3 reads CASRGRAREQYF. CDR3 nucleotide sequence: TGTGCCAGCAGGGGGCGGGCCCGGGAGCAGTACTTC.

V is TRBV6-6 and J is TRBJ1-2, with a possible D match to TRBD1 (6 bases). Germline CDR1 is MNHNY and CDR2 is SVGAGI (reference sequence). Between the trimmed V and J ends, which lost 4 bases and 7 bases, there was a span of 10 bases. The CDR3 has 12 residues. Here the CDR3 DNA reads TGTGCCAGCAGTTCGGGGGCAGGTGGCTACACCTTC. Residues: CASSSGAGGYTF.

In nucleotides, the CDR3 is TGTGCCAGCAGCGTAGCGTCCGGGGACTTCGAGCAGTACTTC. Protein product: CASSVASGDFEQYF. This chain joins TRBV9 and TRBJ2-7, with TRBD2 as a possible D gene (6 bases). The CDR3 loop spans 14 amino acids. Between the trimmed V and J ends, which lost 0 bases and 6 bases, there was a span of 13 bases. Germline lookup yields CDR1 SGDLS and CDR2 YYNGEE.

The chain's CDR3 is CASSLTGLAGDNEQFF. As DNA, the CDR3 is TGTGCCAGCAGCTTAACGGGACTAGCGGGGGACAATGAGCAGTTCTTC. V usage is TRBV7-9 and J usage is TRBJ2-1; TRBD2 matches at 14 bases. The CDR3 is 16 amino acids. The V and J ends lost 2 bases and 5 bases, in that order; junction bases with no gene match: 2. CDR1 is SEHNR, CDR2 FQNEAQ, per germline (reference sequence).

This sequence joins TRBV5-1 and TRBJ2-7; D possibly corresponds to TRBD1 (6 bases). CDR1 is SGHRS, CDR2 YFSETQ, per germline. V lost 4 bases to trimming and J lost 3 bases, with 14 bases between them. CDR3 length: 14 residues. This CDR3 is CASSILGRGYEQYF. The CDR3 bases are TGCGCCAGCAGCATACTCGGCAGGGGCTACGAGCAGTACTTC.

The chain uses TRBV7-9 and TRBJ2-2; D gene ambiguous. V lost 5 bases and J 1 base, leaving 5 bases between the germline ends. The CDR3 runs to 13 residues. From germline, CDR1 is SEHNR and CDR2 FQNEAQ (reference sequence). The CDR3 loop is CASSTENTGELFF. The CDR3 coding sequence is TGTGCCAGCAGCACAGAGAACACCGGGGAGCTGTTTTTT.

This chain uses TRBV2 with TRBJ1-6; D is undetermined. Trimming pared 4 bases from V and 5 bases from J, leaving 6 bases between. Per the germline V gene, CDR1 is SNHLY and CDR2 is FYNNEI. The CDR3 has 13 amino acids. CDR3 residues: CASSVADNSPLHF. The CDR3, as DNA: TGTGCCAGCAGTGTGGCGGATAATTCACCCCTCCACTTT.

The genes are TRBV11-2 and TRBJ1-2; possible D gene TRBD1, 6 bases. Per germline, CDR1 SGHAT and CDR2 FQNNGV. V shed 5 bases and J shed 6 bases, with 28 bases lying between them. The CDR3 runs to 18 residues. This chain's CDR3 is CASSPTRGTRSGRHGYTF. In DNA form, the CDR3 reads TGTGCCAGCAGCCCAACAAGGGGGACTAGGAGCGGGCGGCATGGCTACACCTTC.

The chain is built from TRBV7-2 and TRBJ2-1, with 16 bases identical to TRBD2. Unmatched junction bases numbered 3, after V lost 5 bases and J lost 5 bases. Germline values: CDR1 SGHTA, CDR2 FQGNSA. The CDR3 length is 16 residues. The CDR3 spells CASSMGLAGGHNEQFF. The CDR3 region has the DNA TGTGCCAGCAGCATGGGACTAGCGGGGGGGCACAATGAGCAGTTCTTC.

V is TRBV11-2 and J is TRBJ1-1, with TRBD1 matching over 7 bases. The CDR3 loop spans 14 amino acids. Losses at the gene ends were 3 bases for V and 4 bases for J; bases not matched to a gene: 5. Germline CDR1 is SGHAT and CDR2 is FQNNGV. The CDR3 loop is CASSFTGVGTEAFF. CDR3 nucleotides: TGTGCCAGCAGCTTTACAGGGGTGGGCACTGAAGCTTTCTTT.

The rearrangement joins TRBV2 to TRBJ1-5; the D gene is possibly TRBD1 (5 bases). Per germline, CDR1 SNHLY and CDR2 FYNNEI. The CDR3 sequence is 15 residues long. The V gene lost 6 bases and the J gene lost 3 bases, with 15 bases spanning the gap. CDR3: CASSARDGTNQPQHF. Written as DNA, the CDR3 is TGTGCCAGCAGCGCCAGGGACGGAACCAATCAGCCCCAGCATTTT.

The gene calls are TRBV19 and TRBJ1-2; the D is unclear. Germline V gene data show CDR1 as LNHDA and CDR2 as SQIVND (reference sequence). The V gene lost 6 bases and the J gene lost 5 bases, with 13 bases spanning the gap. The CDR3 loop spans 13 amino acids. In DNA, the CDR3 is TGTGCCAGTAGCCCGGGTCTTGAGTATGGCTACACCTTC. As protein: CASSPGLEYGYTF.

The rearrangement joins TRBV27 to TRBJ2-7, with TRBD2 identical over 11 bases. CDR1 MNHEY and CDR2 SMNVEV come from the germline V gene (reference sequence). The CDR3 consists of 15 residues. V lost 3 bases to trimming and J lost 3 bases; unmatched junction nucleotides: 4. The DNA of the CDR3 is TGTGCCAGCAGTTTCCTAGCGGGGGGTGTCTACGAGCAGTACTTC. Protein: CASSFLAGGVYEQYF.

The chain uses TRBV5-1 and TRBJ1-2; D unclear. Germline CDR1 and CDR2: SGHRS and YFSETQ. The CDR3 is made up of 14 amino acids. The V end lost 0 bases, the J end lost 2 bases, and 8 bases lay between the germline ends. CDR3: CASSLARGNYGYTF. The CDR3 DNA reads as TGCGCCAGCAGCTTGGCCAGAGGAAACTATGGCTACACCTTC. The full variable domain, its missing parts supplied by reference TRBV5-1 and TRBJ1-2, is KAGVTQTPRYLIKTRGQQVTLSCSPISGHRSVSWYQQTPGQGLQFLFEYFSETQRNKGNFPGRFSGRQFSNSRSEMNVSTLELGDSALYLCASSLARGNYGYTFGSGTRLTVV.

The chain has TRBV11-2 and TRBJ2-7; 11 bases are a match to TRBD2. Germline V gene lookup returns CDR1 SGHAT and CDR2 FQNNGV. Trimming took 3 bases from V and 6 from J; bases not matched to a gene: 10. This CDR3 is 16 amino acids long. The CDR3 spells CASSFNPLAGGSEQYF. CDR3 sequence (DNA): TGTGCCAGCAGCTTTAACCCCCTAGCGGGAGGTTCCGAGCAGTACTTC.

The CDR3 region has the DNA TGTGCCAGCAGCGTAGAGGCGCTAGCGGGGGCCTACGACAGTGAGCAGTTCTTC. It codes for CASSVEALAGAYDSEQFF. The chain links TRBV9 to TRBJ2-1, with 10 bases aligning to TRBD2. Germline CDR1 is SGDLS and CDR2 is YYNGEE. J gave up 9 bases and V 0 bases, and 15 bases lay outside the gene matches. CDR3 length: 18 amino acids.

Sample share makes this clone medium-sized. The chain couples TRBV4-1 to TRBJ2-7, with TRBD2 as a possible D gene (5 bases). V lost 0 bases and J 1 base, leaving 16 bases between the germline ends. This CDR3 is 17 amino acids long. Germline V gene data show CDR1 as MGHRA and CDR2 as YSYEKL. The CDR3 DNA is TGCGCCAGCAGCCAAGATAGTTCGCGGGCCCCATCCTACGAGCAGTACTTC. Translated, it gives CASSQDSSRAPSYEQYF.

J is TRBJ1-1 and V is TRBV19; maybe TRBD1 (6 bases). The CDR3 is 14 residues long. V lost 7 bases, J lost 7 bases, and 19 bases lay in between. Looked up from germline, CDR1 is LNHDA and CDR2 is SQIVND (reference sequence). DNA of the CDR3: TGTGCCAGTACCCTCCTAGGTGGGGGGCTTGAAGCTTTCTTT. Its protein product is CASTLLGGGLEAFF.

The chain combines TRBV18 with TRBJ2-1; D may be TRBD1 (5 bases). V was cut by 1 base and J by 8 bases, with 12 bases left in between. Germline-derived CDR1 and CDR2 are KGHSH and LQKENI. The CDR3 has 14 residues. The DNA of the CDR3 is TGTGCCAGCTCACCACGGTCCAGGGAAGATGAGCAGTTCTTC. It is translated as CASSPRSREDEQFF.

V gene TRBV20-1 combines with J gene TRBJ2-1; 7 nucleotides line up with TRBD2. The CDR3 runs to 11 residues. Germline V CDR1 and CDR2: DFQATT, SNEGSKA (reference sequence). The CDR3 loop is CSPRREYEQFF. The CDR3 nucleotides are TGCAGCCCAAGGCGGGAGTATGAGCAGTTCTTC.

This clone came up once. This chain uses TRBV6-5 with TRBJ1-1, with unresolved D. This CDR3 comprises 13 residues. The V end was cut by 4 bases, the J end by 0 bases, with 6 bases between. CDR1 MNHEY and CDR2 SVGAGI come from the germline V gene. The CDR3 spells CASSFGMNTEAFF. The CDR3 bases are TGTGCCAGCAGTTTCGGGATGAACACTGAAGCTTTCTTT.

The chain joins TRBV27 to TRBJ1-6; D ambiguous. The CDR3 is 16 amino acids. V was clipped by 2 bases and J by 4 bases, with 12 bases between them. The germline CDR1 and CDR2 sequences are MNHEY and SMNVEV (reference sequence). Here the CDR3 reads CASSLLNGLYNSPLHF. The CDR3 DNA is TGTGCCAGCAGTTTACTAAACGGACTTTATAATTCACCCCTCCACTTT.

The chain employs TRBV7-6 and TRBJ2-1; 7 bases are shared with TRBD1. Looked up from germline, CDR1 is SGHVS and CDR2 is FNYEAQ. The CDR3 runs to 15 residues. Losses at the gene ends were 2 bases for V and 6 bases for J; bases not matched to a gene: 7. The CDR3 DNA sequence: TGTGCCAGCAGCTTATTGGCTAGGGGGCCCAATGAGCAGTTCTTC. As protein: CASSLLARGPNEQFF. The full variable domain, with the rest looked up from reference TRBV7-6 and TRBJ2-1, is GAGVSQSPRYKVTKRGQDVALRCDPISGHVSLYWYRQALGQGPEFLTYFNYEAQQDKSGLPNDRFSAERPEGSISTLTIQRTEQRDSAMYRCASSLLARGPNEQFFGPGTRLTVL.

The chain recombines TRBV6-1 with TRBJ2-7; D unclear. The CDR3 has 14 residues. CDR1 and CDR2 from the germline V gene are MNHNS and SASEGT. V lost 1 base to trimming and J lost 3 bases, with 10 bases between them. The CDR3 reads CASSEDYRGYEQYF. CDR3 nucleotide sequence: TGTGCCAGCAGTGAAGATTATCGTGGCTACGAGCAGTACTTC.

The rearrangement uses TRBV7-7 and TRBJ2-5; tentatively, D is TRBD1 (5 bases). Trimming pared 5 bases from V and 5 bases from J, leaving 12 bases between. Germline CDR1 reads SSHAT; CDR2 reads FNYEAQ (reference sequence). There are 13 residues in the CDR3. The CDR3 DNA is TGTGCCAGCAGCCTAGACAGTTCGGAGACCCAGTACTTC. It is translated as CASSLDSSETQYF.

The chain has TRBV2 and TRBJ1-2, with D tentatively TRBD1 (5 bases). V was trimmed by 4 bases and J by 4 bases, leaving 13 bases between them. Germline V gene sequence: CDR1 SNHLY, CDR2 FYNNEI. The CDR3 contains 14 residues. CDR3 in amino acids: CASSVVIGVYGYTF. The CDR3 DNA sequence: TGTGCCAGCAGTGTAGTTATAGGGGTCTATGGCTACACCTTC.

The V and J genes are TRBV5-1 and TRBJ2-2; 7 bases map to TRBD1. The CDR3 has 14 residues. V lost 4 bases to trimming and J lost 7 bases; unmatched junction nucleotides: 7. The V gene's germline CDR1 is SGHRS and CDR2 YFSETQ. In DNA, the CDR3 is TGCGCCAGCAGCGGGGACAGCGCTTACGGGGAGCTGTTTTTT. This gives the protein CASSGDSAYGELFF.

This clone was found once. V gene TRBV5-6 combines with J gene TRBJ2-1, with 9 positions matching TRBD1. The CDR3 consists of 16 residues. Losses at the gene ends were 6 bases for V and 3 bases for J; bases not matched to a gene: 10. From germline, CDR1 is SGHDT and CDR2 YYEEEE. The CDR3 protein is CASTSPRDRDYNEQFF. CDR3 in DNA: TGTGCCAGCACCTCCCCGCGGGACAGGGACTACAATGAGCAGTTCTTC. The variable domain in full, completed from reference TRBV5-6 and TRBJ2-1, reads DAGVTQSPTHLIKTRGQQVTLRCSPKSGHDTVSWYQQALGQGPQFIFQYYEEEERQRGNFPDRFSGHQFPNYSSELNVNALLLGDSALYLCASTSPRDRDYNEQFFGPGTRLTVL.